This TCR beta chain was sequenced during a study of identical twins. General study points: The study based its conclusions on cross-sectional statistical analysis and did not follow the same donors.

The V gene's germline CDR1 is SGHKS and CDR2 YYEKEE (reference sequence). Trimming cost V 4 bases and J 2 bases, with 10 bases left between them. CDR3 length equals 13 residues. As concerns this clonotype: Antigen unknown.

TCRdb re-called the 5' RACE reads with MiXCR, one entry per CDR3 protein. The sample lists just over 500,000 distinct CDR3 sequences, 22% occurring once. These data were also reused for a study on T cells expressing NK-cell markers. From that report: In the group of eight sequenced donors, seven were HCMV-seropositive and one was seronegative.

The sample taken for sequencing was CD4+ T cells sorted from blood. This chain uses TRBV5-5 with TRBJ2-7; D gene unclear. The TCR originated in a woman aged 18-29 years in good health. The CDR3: CASSQLSPYEQYF. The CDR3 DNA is TGTGCCAGCAGCCAACTAAGCCCCTACGAGCAGTACTTC.